These T cell receptor beta chains were read from a single sample in a study of shared clonotypes between healthy human individuals. Assay: immunoSEQ multiplex PCR; the TCRdb copy retains only in-frame clones and omits some. The table lists approximately 1,500,000 clones, more than 95% of them singletons. The sample consisted of naive CD4+ T cells sorted from blood. The source is a man aged 30 to 39 in good health. CDR3s include the opening cysteine and the closing phenylalanine or tryptophan. A D gene is named only where the DNA matches it firmly. Expanded clones get a size class; other rows say once, few or many, or leave the size out.

cdr3_aa: CASSLGPGTSGRYYNEQFF
cdr3_nt: TGTGCCAGCAGTTTAGGACCCGGGACTAGCGGGAGGTACTACAATGAGCAGTTCTTC
v_call: TRBV27
j_call: TRBJ2-1
d_call: TRBD2
clone_size: .

cdr3_aa: CASSLGVARDYEQYF
cdr3_nt: TGTGCCAGCAGCTTGGGTGTAGCGCGGGACTACGAGCAGTACTTC
v_call: TRBV5-5
j_call: TRBJ2-7
d_call: .
clone_size: .

cdr3_aa: CASGLTTGELFF
cdr3_nt: TGTGCCAGCGGACTGACGACCGGGGAGCTGTTTTTT
v_call: TRBV28
j_call: TRBJ2-2
d_call: .
clone_size: .

cdr3_aa: CASSGDTYQPQHF
cdr3_nt: TGTGCCAGCAGCGGGGACACCTATCAGCCCCAGCATTTT
v_call: TRBV5-5
j_call: TRBJ1-5
d_call: .
clone_size: .

cdr3_aa: CASSSGTAAVHTNEKLFF
cdr3_nt: TGTGCCAGCAGCTCCGGGACAGCCGCCGTGCATACTAATGAAAAACTGTTTTTT
v_call: TRBV5-4
j_call: TRBJ1-4
d_call: TRBD1
clone_size: .

cdr3_aa: CASSLAGGPVEQFF
cdr3_nt: TGCGCCAGCAGCTTGGCGGGAGGGCCGGTTGAGCAGTTCTTC
v_call: TRBV5-1
j_call: TRBJ2-1
d_call: TRBD2
clone_size: .

cdr3_aa: CASSVGGTANEKLFF
cdr3_nt: TGTGCCAGCAGCGTAGGGGGGACAGCTAATGAAAAACTGTTTTTT
v_call: TRBV9
j_call: TRBJ1-4
d_call: TRBD1
clone_size: .

cdr3_aa: CASSYSRLTSTDTQYF
cdr3_nt: TGTGCCAGCAGTTACTCGAGGTTAACAAGCACAGATACGCAGTATTTT
v_call: TRBV6-5
j_call: TRBJ2-3
d_call: .
clone_size: .

cdr3_aa: CASSVGDTSYEQYF
cdr3_nt: TGTGCCAGCAGCGTGGGGGACACCTCCTACGAGCAGTACTTC
v_call: TRBV9
j_call: TRBJ2-7
d_call: .
clone_size: .

cdr3_aa: CASSQLAGTPTQYF
cdr3_nt: TGTGCCAGCAGCCAACTAGCGGGAACCCCGACCCAGTACTTC
v_call: TRBV16
j_call: TRBJ2-5
d_call: TRBD2
clone_size: .

cdr3_aa: CASSLESRSYNEQFF
cdr3_nt: TGTGCCAGCAGCTTGGAATCCCGCTCCTACAATGAGCAGTTCTTC
v_call: TRBV5-4
j_call: TRBJ2-1
d_call: .
clone_size: .

cdr3_aa: CASSKAAYEQYF
cdr3_nt: TGTGCCAGCAGCAAAGCAGCCTACGAGCAGTACTTC
v_call: TRBV21-1
j_call: TRBJ2-7
d_call: .
clone_size: .

cdr3_aa: CASSAGTGFLGYTF
cdr3_nt: TGTGCCAGCAGTGCCGGGACAGGGTTCTTAGGCTACACCTTC
v_call: TRBV28
j_call: TRBJ1-2
d_call: TRBD1
clone_size: .

cdr3_aa: CAWTEVDEKLFF
cdr3_nt: TGTGCCTGGACGGAGGTAGATGAAAAACTGTTTTTT
v_call: TRBV30
j_call: TRBJ1-4
d_call: .
clone_size: once

cdr3_aa: CASSLRPASTDTQYF
cdr3_nt: TGTGCCAGCAGCTTGAGACCAGCCAGCACAGATACGCAGTATTTT
v_call: TRBV7-3
j_call: TRBJ2-3
d_call: .
clone_size: .

cdr3_aa: CASSRGAWTGHEEQYF
cdr3_nt: TGTGCCAGCAGCCGAGGGGCCTGGACCGGACATGAGGAGCAGTACTTC
v_call: TRBV7-2
j_call: TRBJ2-7
d_call: .
clone_size: .

cdr3_aa: CASSSFRQGARGKYGYEQYF
cdr3_nt: TGTGCCAGCAGTTCCTTCAGACAGGGGGCGCGAGGTAAATACGGCTACGAGCAGTACTTC
v_call: TRBV28
j_call: TRBJ2-7
d_call: TRBD1
clone_size: .

cdr3_aa: CASSPAGINNEQFF
cdr3_nt: TGTGCCAGCAGTCCGGCTGGAATAAACAATGAGCAGTTCTTC
v_call: TRBV6-6
j_call: TRBJ2-1
d_call: .
clone_size: .

cdr3_aa: CASRTTGPTNEKLFF
cdr3_nt: TGTGCCAGCAGGACAACAGGGCCCACTAATGAAAAACTGTTTTTT
v_call: TRBV28
j_call: TRBJ1-4
d_call: .
clone_size: .

cdr3_aa: CASSDLAATSYEQYF
cdr3_nt: TGCGCCAGCAGCGACCTAGCGGCCACCTCCTACGAGCAGTACTTC
v_call: TRBV5-1
j_call: TRBJ2-7
d_call: TRBD2
clone_size: .

cdr3_aa: CASSQVIPGALSSGELFF
cdr3_nt: TGCGCCAGCAGCCAAGTAATCCCGGGGGCCCTCAGTTCCGGGGAGCTGTTTTTT
v_call: TRBV4-1
j_call: TRBJ2-2
d_call: .
clone_size: .

cdr3_aa: CASSIQGAAGELFF
cdr3_nt: TGTGCCAGCAGCATACAGGGGGCAGCCGGGGAGCTGTTTTTT
v_call: TRBV7-2
j_call: TRBJ2-2
d_call: TRBD1
clone_size: .

cdr3_aa: CASSPLPGQGWRSSYNEQFF
cdr3_nt: TGTGCCAGCTCACCCCTTCCGGGACAGGGCTGGCGGAGCTCCTACAATGAGCAGTTCTTC
v_call: TRBV18
j_call: TRBJ2-1
d_call: TRBD1
clone_size: .

cdr3_aa: CASSLQGNTEAFF
cdr3_nt: TGCGCCAGCAGCCTGCAGGGCAACACTGAAGCTTTCTTT
v_call: TRBV5-1
j_call: TRBJ1-1
d_call: .
clone_size: once

cdr3_aa: CASSQGTGYEQYF
cdr3_nt: TGTGCCAGCTCACAGGGTACAGGCTACGAGCAGTACTTC
v_call: TRBV18
j_call: TRBJ2-7
d_call: .
clone_size: .

cdr3_aa: CASSEGGFYGYTF
cdr3_nt: TGTGCCAGCAGTGAAGGGGGGTTCTATGGCTACACCTTC
v_call: TRBV6-1
j_call: TRBJ1-2
d_call: .
clone_size: .

cdr3_aa: CASSLAGRPQEGYGYTF
cdr3_nt: TGTGCCAGCAGCTTGGCTGGCAGGCCCCAGGAGGGGTATGGCTACACCTTC
v_call: TRBV5-4
j_call: TRBJ1-2
d_call: .
clone_size: .

cdr3_aa: CASSLTTPGIDYGYTF
cdr3_nt: TGTGCCAGCAGCTTAACTACTCCAGGCATTGACTATGGCTACACCTTC
v_call: TRBV7-9
j_call: TRBJ1-2
d_call: .
clone_size: .

cdr3_aa: CASSLLRARSEAFF
cdr3_nt: TGTGCCAGCAGTTTACTCCGGGCCCGGTCTGAAGCTTTCTTT
v_call: TRBV28
j_call: TRBJ1-1
d_call: .
clone_size: .

cdr3_aa: CASSPLSTSSEQFF
cdr3_nt: TGTGCCAGCTCACCACTAAGCACTAGCAGTGAGCAGTTCTTC
v_call: TRBV18
j_call: TRBJ2-1
d_call: .
clone_size: .

cdr3_aa: CASSLQGAHQETQYF
cdr3_nt: TGCGCCAGCAGCTTGCAGGGGGCGCATCAAGAGACCCAGTACTTC
v_call: TRBV5-1
j_call: TRBJ2-5
d_call: TRBD1
clone_size: .